The clone carrying this T cell receptor beta chain was picked up one time. Antigen: not known. This record comes from a study of cytomegalovirus exposure and HLA in healthy donors. The PCR made use of 60 Vbeta and 13 Jbeta primers. In the study's own analysis: Around 11 million of 65 million to 95 million unique TCR beta chains were shared, per a later count. Assay used: immunoSEQ multiplex PCR; TCRdb lists only in-frame clones, some missing. The DNA gave D and trimming, while V, J and clone size come from that table. The sample has 95,000 to 100,000 clones; more than 75% are singletons. The CDR3 loop spans 14 amino acids. Germline CDR1 is KGHSH and CDR2 is LQKENI. The V and J ends lost 5 bases and 7 bases, in that order; junction bases with no gene match: 5. Findings and limits, study-wide: Later genetic work tied a missense DCLRE1C variant to beta-chain V and J trimming. A later analysis reported that several of the most significant clusters appeared to be linked to common viral pathogens, among them Epstein-Barr virus.

The sequencing input was PBMCs. This receptor was obtained from a human donor in good health. This rearrangement joins TRBV18 to TRBJ1-4, with 9 bases fitting TRBD1. CDR3 coding DNA: TGTGCCAGCTCATCGACAGGGGGTTTTGAAAAACTGTTTTTT. Translation: CASSSTGGFEKLFF.